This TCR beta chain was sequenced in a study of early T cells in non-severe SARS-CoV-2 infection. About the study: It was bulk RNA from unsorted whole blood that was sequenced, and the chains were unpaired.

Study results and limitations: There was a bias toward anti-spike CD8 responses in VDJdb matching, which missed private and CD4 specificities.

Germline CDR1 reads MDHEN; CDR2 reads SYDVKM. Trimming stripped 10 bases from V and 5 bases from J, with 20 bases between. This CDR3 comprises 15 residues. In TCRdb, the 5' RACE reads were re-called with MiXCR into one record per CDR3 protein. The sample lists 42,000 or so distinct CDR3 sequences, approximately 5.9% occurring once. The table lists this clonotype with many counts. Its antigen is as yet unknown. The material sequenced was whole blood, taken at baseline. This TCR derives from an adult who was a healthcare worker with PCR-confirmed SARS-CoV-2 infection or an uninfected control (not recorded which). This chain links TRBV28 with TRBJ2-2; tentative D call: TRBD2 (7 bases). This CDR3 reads CATGRGALDTGELFF. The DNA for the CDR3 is TGTGCCACCGGACGGGGGGCCTTAGATACCGGGGAGCTGTTTTTT.